This entry features one T cell receptor beta chain sequence. Data came from immunoSEQ multiplex PCR; TCRdb stores just in-frame clones and leaves some out. The data contain around 68,000 clones, about 88% of them seen just once; the ten biggest clones take up roughly 8.2%. The sample belongs to a study of blood T cell repertoires in COVID-19. Germline-derived CDR1 and CDR2 are SGDLS and YYNGEE. The CDR3 loop spans 17 amino acids. V was pared by 1 base and J by 3 bases, with 7 bases of the junction left unmatched. The chain carries TRBV9 and TRBJ2-1; the match to TRBD2 covers 10 bases. The sequencing input was peripheral blood. This receptor was taken from a man between 50 and 59 years old with active COVID-19. The CDR3: CASSVKGSGGFYNEQFF. The CDR3 DNA follows: TGTGCCAGCAGCGTAAAGGGTAGCGGGGGGTTCTACAATGAGCAGTTCTTC.